The clone carrying this TCR beta chain was seen many times. What it binds is unknown. It was by 5'RACE with 10-nucleotide random UMIs that the cDNA was made. TCRdb used MiXCR to reprocess the 5' RACE reads, holding one entry per CDR3 protein. The table records over 65,000 distinct CDR3 sequences, about 2.5% of them present only once. Preparation of the unsorted libraries drew on 2 million PBMCs stored at -80 C. This entry is derived from a study of neurological immune-mediated disorders. Overall study findings and caveats: Phylogenetic grouping assigned the repertoires of 18 of 34 multiple sclerosis patients to a single related-CDR3 cluster, representing a possible signature.

The CDR3 is 15 residues long. Per the germline V gene, CDR1 is SGHRS and CDR2 is YFSETQ. The germline V and J ends were trimmed by 4 bases and 0 bases, with 14 bases remaining between them. The TCR sequence derives from a woman aged 25 to 39 with multiple sclerosis. The sequenced sample was PBMCs. V gene TRBV5-1 combines with J gene TRBJ2-7; D is uncertain. CDR3 DNA: TGCGCCAGCAGCAAGGGCCAGACCTCCTCCTACGAGCAGTACTTC. It yields the protein CASSKGQTSSYEQYF. The full variable domain, its missing parts supplied by reference TRBV5-1 and TRBJ2-7, is KAGVTQTPRYLIKTRGQQVTLSCSPISGHRSVSWYQQTPGQGLQFLFEYFSETQRNKGNFPGRFSGRQFSNSRSEMNVSTLELGDSALYLCASSKGQTSSYEQYFGPGTRLTVT.